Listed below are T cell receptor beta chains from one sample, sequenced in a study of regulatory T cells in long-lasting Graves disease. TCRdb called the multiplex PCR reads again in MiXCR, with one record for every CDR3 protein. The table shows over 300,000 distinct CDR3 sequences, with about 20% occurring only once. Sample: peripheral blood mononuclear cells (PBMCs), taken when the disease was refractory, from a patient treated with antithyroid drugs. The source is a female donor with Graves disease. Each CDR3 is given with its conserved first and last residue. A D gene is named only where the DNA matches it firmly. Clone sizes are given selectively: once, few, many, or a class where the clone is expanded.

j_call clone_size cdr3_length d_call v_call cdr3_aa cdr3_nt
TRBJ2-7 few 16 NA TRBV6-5 CASSYVAGFLLYEQYF TGTGCCAGCAGTTACGTCGCGGGGTTCCTCCTCTACGAGCAGTACTTC
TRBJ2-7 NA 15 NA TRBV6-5 CASSWRLRQSYEQYF TGTGCCAGCAGTTGGAGACTGCGGCAGTCCTACGAGCAGTACTTC
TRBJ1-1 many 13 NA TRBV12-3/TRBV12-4 CASSFGTDTEAFF TGTGCCAGCAGTTTCGGGACGGACACTGAAGCTTTCTTT
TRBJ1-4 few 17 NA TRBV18 CASSPRNLDAPNEKLFF TGTGCCAGCTCACCACGAAACCTGGACGCCCCTAATGAAAAACTGTTTTTT
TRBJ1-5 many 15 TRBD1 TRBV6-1 CASSPWTGGNQPQHF TGTGCCAGCAGCCCCTGGACAGGGGGTAATCAGCCCCAGCATTTT
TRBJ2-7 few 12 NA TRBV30 CAWSVGRTVANF TGTGCCTGGAGTGTAGGCAGGACCGTAGCGAACTTC
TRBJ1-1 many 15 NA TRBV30 CAWSVFEGMNTEAFF TGTGCCTGGTCCGTATTTGAGGGGATGAACACTGAAGCTTTCTTT
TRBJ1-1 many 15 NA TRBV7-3 CASSPHGAMVTEAFF TGTGCCAGCAGCCCCCACGGGGCGATGGTCACTGAAGCTTTCTTT
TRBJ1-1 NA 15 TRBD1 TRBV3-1 CASSQGQGWDTEAFF TGTGCCAGCAGCCAAGGACAGGGTTGGGACACTGAAGCTTTCTTT
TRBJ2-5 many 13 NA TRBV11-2 CASRQGRQETQYF TGTGCCAGCAGACAGGGGAGGCAGGAGACCCAGTACTTC
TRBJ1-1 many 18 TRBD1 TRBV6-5 CASSYLKGQGTANTEAFF TGTGCCAGCAGTTACCTAAAAGGACAGGGAACCGCGAACACTGAAGCTTTCTTT
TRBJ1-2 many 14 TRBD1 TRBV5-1 CASSLVGQGDGYTF TGCGCCAGCAGCTTGGTTGGACAGGGGGATGGCTACACCTTC
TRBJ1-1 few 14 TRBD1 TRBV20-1 CSAPPTGRITEAFF TGCAGTGCCCCGCCGACAGGGAGAATCACTGAAGCTTTCTTT
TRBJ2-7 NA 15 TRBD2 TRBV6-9 CASSCSAGGSYEQYF TGTGCCAGCAGTTGCTCGGCGGGAGGTTCCTACGAGCAGTACTTC
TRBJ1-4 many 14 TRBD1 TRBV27 CASSPTGGNEKLFF TGTGCCAGCAGCCCAACAGGGGGGAATGAAAAACTGTTTTTT
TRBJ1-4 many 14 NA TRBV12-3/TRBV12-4 CASTTGTLNEKLFF TGTGCCAGCACAACTGGGACCCTGAATGAAAAACTGTTTTTT
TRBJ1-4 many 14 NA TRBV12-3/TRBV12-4 CASRVQAYNEKLFF TGTGCCAGCAGGGTACAAGCTTATAATGAAAAACTGTTTTTT
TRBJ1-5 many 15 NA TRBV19 CASSRGSYSNQPQHF TGTGCCAGTAGTCGCGGAAGCTATAGCAATCAGCCCCAGCATTTT
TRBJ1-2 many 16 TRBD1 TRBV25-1 CASSERGQAANYGYTF TGTGCCAGCAGTGAAAGGGGACAGGCTGCTAACTATGGCTACACCTTC
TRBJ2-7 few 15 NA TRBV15 CATSRALDSSYEQYF TGTGCCACCAGCAGAGCCCTGGACAGCTCCTACGAGCAGTACTTC
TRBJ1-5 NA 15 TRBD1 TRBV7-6 CASSYTGDEDQPQHF TGTGCCAGCAGCTACACAGGGGACGAGGATCAGCCCCAGCATTTT
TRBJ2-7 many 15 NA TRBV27 CASSLLSGLLGEQYF TGTGCCAGCAGTTTGTTATCGGGGCTTCTGGGGGAGCAGTACTTC
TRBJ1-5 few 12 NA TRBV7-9 CASSSTEQPQHF TGTGCCAGCAGCTCAACAGAGCAGCCCCAGCATTTT
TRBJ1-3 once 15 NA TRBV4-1 CASSPREDSGNTIYF TGCGCCAGCAGCCCTCGGGAGGACTCTGGAAACACCATATATTTT
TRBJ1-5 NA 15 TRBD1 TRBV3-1 CASSRGQGGHQPQHF TGTGCCAGCAGCCGAGGACAGGGAGGCCACCAGCCCCAGCATTTT
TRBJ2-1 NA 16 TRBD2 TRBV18 CASFQRTSGRIGEQFF TGTGCCAGCTTCCAACGCACTAGCGGGAGAATCGGTGAGCAGTTCTTC
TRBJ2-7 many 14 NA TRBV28 CASSSLQGSYEQYF TGTGCCAGCAGCTCCCTACAAGGTTCCTACGAGCAGTACTTC
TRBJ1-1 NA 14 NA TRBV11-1 CASSLAGSYTEAFF TGTGCCAGCAGCTTAGCTGGGTCCTACACTGAAGCTTTCTTT
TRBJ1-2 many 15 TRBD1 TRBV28 CASTDRGGVDYGYTF TGTGCCAGCACCGACAGGGGCGGGGTGGACTATGGCTACACCTTC
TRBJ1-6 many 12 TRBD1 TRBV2 CASRTGYLPLHF TGTGCCAGCAGGACAGGGTATTTACCCCTCCACTTT
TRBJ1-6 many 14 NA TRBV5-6 CASNLQENHSPLHF TGTGCCAGCAATCTACAAGAAAATCATTCACCCCTCCACTTT
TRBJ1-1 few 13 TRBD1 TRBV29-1 CSVTGALNTEAFF TGCAGCGTGACAGGGGCCCTGAACACTGAAGCTTTCTTT
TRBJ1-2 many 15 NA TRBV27 CASRIQGNINYGYTF TGTGCCAGCAGAATTCAGGGCAATATAAACTATGGCTACACCTTC
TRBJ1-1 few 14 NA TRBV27 CASSLHPLNTEAFF TGTGCCAGCAGTTTACATCCCCTGAACACTGAAGCTTTCTTT
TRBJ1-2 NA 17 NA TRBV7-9 CASSKPPLRQTYYGYTF TGTGCCAGCAGCAAACCACCCCTCCGACAGACATATTATGGCTACACCTTC
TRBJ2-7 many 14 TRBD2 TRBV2 CASSLSGGANEQYF TGTGCCAGCAGTCTTAGCGGGGGGGCCAACGAGCAGTACTTC
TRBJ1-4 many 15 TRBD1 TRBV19 CASSFSGTANEKLFF TGTGCCAGTAGTTTCTCCGGGACAGCTAATGAAAAACTGTTTTTT
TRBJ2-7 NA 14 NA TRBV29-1 CSVDSGDHPYEQYF TGCAGCGTGGACTCAGGGGACCACCCCTACGAGCAGTACTTC
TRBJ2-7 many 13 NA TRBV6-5 CASSYAMGYEQYF TGTGCCAGCAGTTACGCAATGGGATACGAGCAGTACTTC
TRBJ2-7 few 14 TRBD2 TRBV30 CAWTWGRGAYEQYF TGTGCCTGGACTTGGGGGCGGGGGGCCTACGAGCAGTACTTC
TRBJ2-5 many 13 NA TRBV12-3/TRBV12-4 CASRMNEGETQYF TGTGCCAGCAGGATGAACGAGGGTGAGACCCAGTACTTC
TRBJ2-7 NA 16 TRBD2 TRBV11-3 CASSLGGGKDSYEQYF TGTGCCAGCAGCTTAGGGGGGGGAAAAGACTCCTACGAGCAGTACTTC
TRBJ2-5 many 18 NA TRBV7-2 CASSLESVIWTEQETQYF TGTGCCAGCAGCTTAGAATCAGTCATCTGGACAGAACAAGAGACCCAGTACTTC
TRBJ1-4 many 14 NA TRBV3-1 CASSQDSTNEKLFF TGTGCCAGCAGCCAGGATTCAACTAATGAAAAACTGTTTTTT
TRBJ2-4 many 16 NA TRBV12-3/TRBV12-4 CASSLVGVLTKNIQYF TGTGCCAGCAGTTTGGTGGGGGTTTTGACCAAAAACATTCAGTACTTC
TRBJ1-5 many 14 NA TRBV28 CASTPGGEYQPQHF TGTGCCAGCACCCCCGGGGGGGAGTATCAGCCCCAGCATTTT
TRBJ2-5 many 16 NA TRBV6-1 CASSEGFSGLKETQYF TGTGCCAGCAGTGAAGGGTTTTCCGGGTTGAAAGAGACCCAGTACTTC
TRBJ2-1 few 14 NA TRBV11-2 CASRPNDRNNEQFF TGTGCCAGCAGGCCGAACGACAGGAACAATGAGCAGTTCTTC
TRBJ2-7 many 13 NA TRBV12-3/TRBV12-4 CASGITGIYEQYF TGTGCCAGCGGAATAACAGGGATATACGAGCAGTACTTC
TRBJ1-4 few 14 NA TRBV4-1 CASSLGPLNEKLFF TGCGCCAGCAGCCTTGGGCCGTTGAATGAAAAACTGTTTTTT
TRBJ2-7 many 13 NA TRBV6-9 CASSYDRPYEQYF TGTGCCAGCAGTTACGACAGACCCTACGAGCAGTACTTC